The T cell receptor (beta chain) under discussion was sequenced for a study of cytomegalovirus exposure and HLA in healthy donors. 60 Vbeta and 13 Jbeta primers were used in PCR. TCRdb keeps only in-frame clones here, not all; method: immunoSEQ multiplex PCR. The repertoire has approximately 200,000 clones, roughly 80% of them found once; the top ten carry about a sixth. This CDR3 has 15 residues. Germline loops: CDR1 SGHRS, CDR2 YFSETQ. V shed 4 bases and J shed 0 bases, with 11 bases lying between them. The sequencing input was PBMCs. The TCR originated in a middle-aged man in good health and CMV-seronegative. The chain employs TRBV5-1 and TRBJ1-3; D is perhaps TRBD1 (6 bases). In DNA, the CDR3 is TGCGCCAGCAGCCCGGACAGCTACTCTGGAAACACCATATATTTT. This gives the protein CASSPDSYSGNTIYF.